These 11 T cell receptor beta chains came from one sample sequenced in a study of breast tumors, draining lymph nodes, adjacent tissues. Each CDR3 protein is one row after TCRdb ran MiXCR on the multiplex PCR reads. The sample yields around 290,000 distinct CDR3 sequences, under 35% seen once. The lymph nodes were axillary draining lymph nodes from breast cancer patients. Sequenced input: axillary lymph node tissue. The receptors were gathered from a female donor with breast cancer. Some clones in this sample may be carry-over from other donors' samples.

As concerns this clonotype: A much more abundant neighbour one base away suggests this may be a read error. The rearrangement joins TRBV6-2 or TRBV6-3 to TRBJ1-6; the match to TRBD1 covers 7 bases. This CDR3 is 19 amino acids long. Germline V gene sequence: CDR1 MNHEY, CDR2 SVGEGT. The junction had 14 bases not matched to a gene; V was cut back by 6 bases and J by 0 bases. CDR3: CASRTRTGRSSSYNSPLHF. CDR3 bases: TGTGCCAGCAGAACGAGGACAGGCCGCTCGAGCTCCTATAATTCACCCCTCCACTTT.

This clonotype was counted once. The CDR3 does not end in the conserved phenylalanine or tryptophan, so this is likely a read error. The DNA is omitted, as the CDR3 cannot be located on it reliably, and the CDR3 follows TCRdb's listing. This chain connects TRBV5-4 to TRBJ1-4; the table names TRBD1, a call not compared with the DNA. Germline CDR1 reads SGHNT; CDR2 reads YYREEE (reference sequence). The CDR3 sequence runs 8 residues, both termini included. This chain's CDR3 is CASSLEGV.

The V and J genes are TRBV7-2 and TRBJ2-1; 11 bases align to TRBD2. V lost 2 bases to trimming and J lost 0 bases; unmatched junction nucleotides: 3. The CDR3 runs to 17 residues. The germline V gene encodes CDR1 SGHTA and CDR2 FQGNSA. The chain's CDR3 is CASSLFTSGSSYNEQFF. For the CDR3, the DNA is TGTGCCAGCAGCTTATTTACTAGCGGGAGCTCCTACAATGAGCAGTTCTTC.

Only a few counts were recorded for this clonotype. The V and J genes are TRBV18 and TRBJ2-7, with no clear D. V was clipped by 2 bases and J by 3 bases, with 5 bases between them. The CDR3 loop spans 12 amino acids. Looked up from germline, CDR1 is KGHSH and CDR2 is LQKENI. CDR3 sequence: CASSPDLYEQYF. DNA of the CDR3: TGTGCCAGCTCACCAGACCTCTACGAGCAGTACTTC.

V is TRBV5-1 and J is TRBJ2-6; 10 positions match TRBD1. V lost 6 bases and J lost 8; bases outside the gene matches: 14. The CDR3 length is 17 residues. The germline V gene has CDR1 SGHRS and CDR2 YFSETQ. In DNA form, the CDR3 reads TGCGCCAGCACCTTACGACAGGGGGCGAACGGGTCCAACGTCCTGACTTTC. The encoded protein is CASTLRQGANGSNVLTF.

This clonotype has only one observation. A much larger clonotype is one base distant, so this may be a read error. The conserved final phenylalanine or tryptophan is absent from the CDR3, which likely points to a read error. V is TRBV9 and J is TRBJ2-1; unclear D gene. In germline, CDR1 is SGDLS, CDR2 YYNGEE. This CDR3 region has 12 residues. Trimming shortened V by 0 bases and J by 7 bases, and 5 bases separated the two germline ends. The CDR3 DNA sequence: TGTGCCAGCAGCGTAGTAGCTAATGAGCAGTTCCTC. Translating it yields CASSVVANEQFL.

The genes are TRBV3-1 and TRBJ2-7, with D possibly TRBD2 on 6 matching bases. This CDR3 has 15 residues. Between the trimmed V and J ends, which lost 4 bases and 3 bases, there was a span of 16 bases. Germline V CDR1 and CDR2: LGHDT, YNNKEL (reference sequence). CDR3 residues: CASSLGGTADYEQYF. CDR3 nucleotide sequence: TGTGCCAGCAGCCTCGGTGGGACTGCAGACTACGAGCAGTACTTC.

This clonotype occurred many times. The chain links TRBV7-2 to TRBJ2-5; TRBD2 might be the D (5 bases). Germline V lookup: CDR1 SGHTA, CDR2 FQGNSA. Trimming shortened V by 5 bases and J by 9 bases, and 10 bases separated the two germline ends. The CDR3 totals 11 residues. The CDR3 spells CASSRTWPQYF. The CDR3 DNA sequence: TGTGCCAGCAGCAGGACTTGGCCCCAGTACTTC.

This clonotype was seen a few times. This chain uses TRBV6-1 with TRBJ2-7; D is ambiguous. Germline V CDR1 and CDR2: MNHNS, SASEGT. V gave up 2 bases and J gave up 5 bases, with 19 bases separating them. The CDR3 has 16 residues. DNA for the CDR3: TGTGCCAGCAGTGAAAATATTATGGCGGTGAGCGACGAGCAGTACTTC. This translates into CASSENIMAVSDEQYF.

In this sample, this clonotype turned up many times. The rearrangement uses TRBV20-1 and TRBJ2-7, with 9 positions matching TRBD2. In germline, CDR1 is DFQATT, CDR2 SNEGSKA (reference sequence). The junction had 9 bases not matched to a gene; V was cut back by 3 bases and J by 6 bases. There are 14 residues in the CDR3. As DNA, the CDR3 is TGCAGTGCTAGCATCCCCGGGACTAGCAGCGAGCAGTACTTC. Its translation: CSASIPGTSSEQYF.

A word on this clonotype: A single base separates this from a much larger clone, so it may be a read error. The chain joins TRBV28 to TRBJ2-5, with D maybe TRBD1 (6 bases). Germline V gene sequence: CDR1 MDHEN, CDR2 SYDVKM. The CDR3 contains 14 residues. The CDR3 sequence: CASSPTGLQEAQYF. The CDR3 region has the DNA TGTGCCAGCAGTCCCACAGGGTTGCAAGAGGCCCAGTACTTC. Variable domain in full (rest from reference TRBV28 and TRBJ2-5): DVKVTQSSRYLVKRTGEKVFLECVQDMDHENMFWYRQDPGLGLRLIYFSYDVKMKEKGDIPEGYSVSREKKERFSLILESASTNQTSMYLCASSPTGLQEAQYFGPGTRLLVL.